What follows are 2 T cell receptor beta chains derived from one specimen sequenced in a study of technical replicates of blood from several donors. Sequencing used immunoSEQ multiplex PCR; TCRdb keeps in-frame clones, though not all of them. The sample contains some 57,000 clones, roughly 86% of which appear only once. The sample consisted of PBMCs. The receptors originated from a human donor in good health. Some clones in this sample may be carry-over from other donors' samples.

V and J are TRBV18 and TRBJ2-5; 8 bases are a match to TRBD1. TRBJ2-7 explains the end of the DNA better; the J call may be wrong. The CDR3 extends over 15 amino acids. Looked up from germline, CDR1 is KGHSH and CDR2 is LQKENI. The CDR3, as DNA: TGTGCCAGCTCACCATCCCAGGGGGCATCCTACGAGCAGTACTTC. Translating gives CASSPSQGASYEQYF.

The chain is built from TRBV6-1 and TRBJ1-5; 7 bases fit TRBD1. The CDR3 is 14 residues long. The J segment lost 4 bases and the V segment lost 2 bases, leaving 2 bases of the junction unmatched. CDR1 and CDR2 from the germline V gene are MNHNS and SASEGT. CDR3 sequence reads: CASSESGGNQPQHF. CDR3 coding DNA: TGTGCCAGCAGTGAATCAGGGGGTAATCAGCCCCAGCATTTT.